This TCR beta chain stems from a study of cytomegalovirus exposure and HLA in healthy donors. PCR employed 60 Vbeta and 13 Jbeta primers. Measured with immunoSEQ multiplex PCR; TCRdb has only the in-frame clones, and not every one. The data contain about 250,000 clones, about 75% of them singletons. In germline, CDR1 is SGHTA, CDR2 FQGNSA. V was cut by 5 bases and J by 4 bases, with 12 bases left in between. This CDR3 is 14 amino acids long. This clone came up a few times. The sample comprised PBMCs. The sequence derives from a female donor in good health and CMV-seronegative. V usage is TRBV7-2 and J usage is TRBJ1-3, with D maybe TRBD1 (5 bases). The chain's CDR3 is CASSLRDAGNTIYF. The CDR3 DNA follows: TGTGCCAGCAGCCTCAGGGATGCGGGAAACACCATATATTTT.